The sequence of this TCR beta chain was determined in a study of cytomegalovirus exposure and HLA in healthy donors. Study-level background: Under 85% of a few hundred genotyped donors fell in the Caucasian-associated ancestry cluster. Study results and caveats: A list of 164 TCR beta chains associated with cytomegalovirus was given.

Details on this clone: Its matching antigen is unknown.

This CDR3 spans 13 amino acids. Germline V gene sequence: CDR1 SGHRS, CDR2 YFSETQ. V was trimmed by 0 bases and J by 8 bases, leaving 11 bases between them. The PCR was carried out with 60 Vbeta primers and 13 Jbeta primers. Method: immunoSEQ multiplex PCR; TCRdb's copy keeps in-frame clones and lacks some. The sample gives about 200,000 clones, 65% to 85% of which show up once; 0.71% is in the top ten. The sequenced material came from PBMCs. The sequence was obtained from a boy aged 2-9 years in good health and CMV-seronegative. The J gene is TRBJ1-1, the V gene TRBV5-1; no clear D. The CDR3, as DNA: TGCGCCAGCAGCTTGGAGGTGACTACGGAAGCTTTCTTT. Residues: CASSLEVTTEAFF.